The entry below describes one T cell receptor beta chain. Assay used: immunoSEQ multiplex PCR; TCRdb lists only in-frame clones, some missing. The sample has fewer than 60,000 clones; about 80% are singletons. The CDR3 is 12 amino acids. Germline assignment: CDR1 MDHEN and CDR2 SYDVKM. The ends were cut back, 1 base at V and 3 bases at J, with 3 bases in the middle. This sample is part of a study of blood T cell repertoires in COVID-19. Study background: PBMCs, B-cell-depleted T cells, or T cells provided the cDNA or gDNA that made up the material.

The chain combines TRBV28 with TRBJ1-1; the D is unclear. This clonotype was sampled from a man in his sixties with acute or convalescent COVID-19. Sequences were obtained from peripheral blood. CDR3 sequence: CASSLLDTEAFF. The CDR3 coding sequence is TGTGCCAGCAGTTTATTAGACACTGAAGCTTTCTTT.